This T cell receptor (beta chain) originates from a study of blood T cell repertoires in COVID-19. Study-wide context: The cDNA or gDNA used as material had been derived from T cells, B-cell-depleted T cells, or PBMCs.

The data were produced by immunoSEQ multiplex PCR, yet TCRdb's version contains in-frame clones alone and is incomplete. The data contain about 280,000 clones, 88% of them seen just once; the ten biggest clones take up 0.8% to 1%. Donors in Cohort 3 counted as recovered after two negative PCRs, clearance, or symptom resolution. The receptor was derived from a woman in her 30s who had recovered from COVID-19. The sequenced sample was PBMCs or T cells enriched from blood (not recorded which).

For the CDR3, the DNA is TGTGCCAGTAGGGACAGGGGGCACTATGGCTACACCTTC. It translates to CASRDRGHYGYTF. The chain couples TRBV19 to TRBJ1-2; 11 bases agree with TRBD1. This CDR3 is built from 13 residues. Losses at the gene ends were 6 bases for V and 3 bases for J; bases not matched to a gene: 0. Germline V gives CDR1 LNHDA, CDR2 SQIVND (reference sequence).